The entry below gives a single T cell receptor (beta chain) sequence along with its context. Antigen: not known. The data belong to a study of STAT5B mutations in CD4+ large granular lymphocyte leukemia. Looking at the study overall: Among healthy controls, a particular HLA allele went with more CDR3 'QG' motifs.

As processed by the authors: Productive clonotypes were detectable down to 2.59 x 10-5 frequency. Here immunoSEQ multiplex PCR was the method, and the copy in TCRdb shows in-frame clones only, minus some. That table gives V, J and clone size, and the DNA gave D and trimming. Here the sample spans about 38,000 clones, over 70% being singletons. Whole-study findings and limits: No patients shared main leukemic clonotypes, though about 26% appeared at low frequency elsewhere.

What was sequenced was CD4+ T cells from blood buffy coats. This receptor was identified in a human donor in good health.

CDR3 in DNA: TGCGCCAGCAGGGACGTTAGGACAGGGGTCGCTTTCTTT. Translated, it gives CASRDVRTGVAFF. The V gene is TRBV5-1, the J gene TRBJ1-1; TRBD1 aligns across 9 bases. There are 13 residues in the CDR3. V shed 5 bases and J 11 bases; nucleotides not matched to a gene: 10. The germline V gene encodes CDR1 SGHRS and CDR2 YFSETQ.